Listed below are T cell receptor beta chains from one sample, sequenced in a study of cytomegalovirus exposure and HLA in healthy donors. The repertoire was sequenced with immunoSEQ multiplex PCR; TCRdb's copy has only in-frame clones and lacks some. The sample holds about 110,000 clones; approximately 80% are singletons and the top ten take more than 2%. The material sequenced was PBMCs. These receptors were taken from a woman aged 25-40 years in good health and CMV-seronegative. The CDR3 runs from the conserved cysteine through the conserved F or W. A D gene is named only where the DNA matches it firmly. Size is omitted from some rows. Given values are once, few, many or a class for expanded clones.

TRBD1,TRBJ1-2,-,TRBV10-3,TGTGCCATCAGCTCAACAGGGGGGGGCTACACCTTC,CAISSTGGGYTF
TRBD1,TRBJ1-1,-,TRBV30,TGTGCCTGGAGTACAGGGGGAAGTTTTTCGGCTTTCTTT,CAWSTGGSFSAFF
TRBD2,TRBJ2-3,-,TRBV15,TGTGCCACAACAGACTGGCCGGGGGGGCAGTATTTT,CATTDWPGGQYF
-,TRBJ1-2,-,TRBV5-5,TGTGCCAGCAGAATACAGGGAGATGGCTACACCTTC,CASRIQGDGYTF
TRBD2,TRBJ2-7,-,TRBV5-4,TGTGCCAGCAGCCCCAGGACTAGCGGGAACTACGAGCAGTACTTC,CASSPRTSGNYEQYF
TRBD2,TRBJ2-1,-,TRBV5-4,TGTGCCAGCAGCGTTAGCGGGAGTTCGATCAATGAGCAGTTCTTC,CASSVSGSSINEQFF
-,TRBJ1-2,-,TRBV7-9,TGTGCCAGCAGCTTACCAGTCCACGGGGGCTACACCTTC,CASSLPVHGGYTF
-,TRBJ1-2,-,TRBV30,TGTGCCTGGTACTCCCTCCTGGGCAGCCCCTATGGCTACACCTTC,CAWYSLLGSPYGYTF
TRBD1,TRBJ1-2,-,TRBV7-6,TGTGCCAGCAGCTTAGAGGGACAGGGCTCGGTCGGCTATGGCTACACCTTC,CASSLEGQGSVGYGYTF
TRBD1,TRBJ1-2,-,TRBV19,TGTGCCTCCGAGGACAGGGCGGCCTATGGCTACACCTTC,CASEDRAAYGYTF
TRBD1,TRBJ2-7,once,TRBV5-1,TGCGCCAGCAGCACGGGACAGGGGAAGCTCGAGCAGTACTTC,CASSTGQGKLEQYF
TRBD2,TRBJ2-1,-,TRBV9,TGTGCCAGCAGCGTAGGCCCAGCGGGAGGGTTAGATGAGCAGTTCTTC,CASSVGPAGGLDEQFF
-,TRBJ2-3,-,TRBV9,TGTGCCAGCAGCCCCCATGCTGGCGGGGGCACAGATACGCAGTATTTT,CASSPHAGGGTDTQYF
-,TRBJ2-3,-,TRBV28,TGTGCCAGCAGTACACCAAGCACAGATACGCAGTATTTT,CASSTPSTDTQYF
TRBD1,TRBJ1-1,-,TRBV27,TGTGCCAGCAGTTGGAACAGGGGGGGCGATGCTTTCTTT,CASSWNRGGDAFF
-,TRBJ1-6,-,TRBV6-6,TGTGCCAGCGGACTTACAGGGAATTCACCCCTCCACTTT,CASGLTGNSPLHF